This TCR beta chain was observed in a study of identical twins. On this clonotype: Its antigen is not known.

A template switching step contributed a universal primer site, while unique molecular identifiers were present in the cDNA. MiXCR, applied by TCRdb to the 5' RACE reads, yields one record per CDR3 protein. The sample records 150,000 or so distinct CDR3 sequences, under 4.5% being singletons. Findings of the study overall: Donors were not followed over many years; analysis was cross-sectional.

The CDR3 loop spans 16 amino acids. Per the germline V gene, CDR1 is SGHRS and CDR2 is YFSETQ. Trimming took 3 bases from V and 6 from J; bases not matched to a gene: 9. The sequence came from a man younger than 35 in good health. The sequenced sample was memory T cells sorted from blood. This chain links TRBV5-1 with TRBJ2-1; 10 bases are shared with TRBD1. In nucleotides, the CDR3 is TGCGCCAGCAGCTCAAGCCTCGGACAGGGGGGCAATGAGCAGTTCTTC. It translates to CASSSSLGQGGNEQFF.